The 20 T cell receptor beta chains in this list originate from one sample, sequenced in a study of cytomegalovirus exposure and HLA in healthy donors. Use of 60 Vbeta and 13 Jbeta primers characterized the PCR. Measured with immunoSEQ multiplex PCR; TCRdb has only the in-frame clones, and not every one. The sample records about 230,000 clones, roughly 85% being singletons. Sequencing used PBMCs. The receptors derive from a girl under 10 years old in good health and CMV-seronegative.

The chain combines TRBV7-9 with TRBJ1-1; D unclear. V shed 4 bases and J shed 4 bases, with 7 bases lying between them. The CDR3 runs 12 residues. Germline V lookup: CDR1 SEHNR, CDR2 FQNEAQ (reference sequence). CDR3 in amino acids: CASSSGSTEAFF. The CDR3 nucleotides are TGTGCCAGCAGCTCGGGGTCCACTGAAGCTTTCTTT.

This clone appeared a single time. The rearrangement joins TRBV10-3 to TRBJ2-7, with D perhaps matching TRBD2 (5 bases). The CDR3 contains 11 residues. Deletions cut 11 bases from V and 7 bases from J, with 15 bases between. Germline loops: CDR1 ENHRY, CDR2 SYGVKD. The CDR3 DNA follows: TGTGCCGTCCTTAGAGGCGGGGAGCAGTACTTC. Translating gives CAVLRGGEQYF.

The CDR3 is CASSPDSYGYTF. The CDR3 coding sequence is TGTGCCAGCAGCCCAGACAGCTATGGCTACACCTTC. V is TRBV7-9 and J is TRBJ1-2; D is perhaps TRBD1 (5 bases). V lost 5 bases and J 4 bases, leaving 8 bases between the germline ends. The germline V gene encodes CDR1 SEHNR and CDR2 FQNEAQ (reference sequence). The CDR3 is 12 residues long.

In this sample, this clone turned up once. This chain connects TRBV6-1 to TRBJ2-1; TRBD2 matches at 11 bases. After removal of 5 bases from V and 2 bases from J, the junction contained 2 bases not matched to a gene. The CDR3 loop spans 15 amino acids. Germline loops: CDR1 MNHNS, CDR2 SASEGT. CDR3 sequence: CASSLTSGAYNEQFF. The CDR3 nucleotides read TGTGCCAGCAGTCTGACTAGCGGGGCCTACAATGAGCAGTTCTTC.

This chain joins TRBV4-1 and TRBJ1-3; D call uncertain. Germline values: CDR1 MGHRA, CDR2 YSYEKL. V was shortened by 1 base and J by 2 bases, with 12 bases between the two germline ends. The CDR3 is 16 amino acids. CDR3 nucleotides: TGCGCCAGCAGCCAAGCGTTTAGTTCCCCTGGAAACACCATATATTTT. Translation gives CASSQAFSSPGNTIYF.

The V gene is TRBV6-1, the J gene TRBJ1-5; 7 positions agree with TRBD1. V trimming: 5 bases; J trimming: 4 bases; junction bases outside the gene matches: 5. Germline assignment: CDR1 MNHNS and CDR2 SASEGT. There are 14 residues in the CDR3. The CDR3 bases are TGTGCCAGCAGTCCGGGACAGCCAAATCAGCCCCAGCATTTT. It encodes CASSPGQPNQPQHF.

The CDR3, as DNA: TGTGCCAGCAGCTCTCAGGGCTATGAAGCTTTCTTT. This translates into CASSSQGYEAFF. J is TRBJ1-1 and V is TRBV7-9; TRBD1 is a possible D gene (5 bases). The V gene's germline CDR1 is SEHNR and CDR2 FQNEAQ (reference sequence). The germline V and J ends were trimmed by 4 bases and 7 bases, with 10 bases remaining between them. The CDR3 has 12 residues.

This clone was counted a few times. The chain employs TRBV2 and TRBJ2-1, with no clear D. Trimming cost V 5 bases and J 1 base, with 12 bases left between them. Germline V gene sequence: CDR1 SNHLY, CDR2 FYNNEI. The CDR3 totals 15 residues. Here the CDR3 reads CASSPATVSYNEQFF. The DNA of the CDR3 is TGTGCCAGCAGTCCCGCGACTGTGTCCTACAATGAGCAGTTCTTC.

The chain couples TRBV25-1 to TRBJ2-1, with TRBD1 matching over 10 bases. The V and J ends lost 8 bases and 13 bases, in that order; junction bases with no gene match: 14. The CDR3 totals 14 residues. Germline CDR1 and CDR2: MGHDK and SYGVNS. The CDR3 sequence: CASFDRGPLISQFF. The CDR3, as DNA: TGTGCCAGCTTCGACAGGGGGCCCCTGATCTCCCAGTTCTTC.

The chain couples TRBV4-1 to TRBJ2-1, with a weak D call TRBD2 (5 bases). Germline V gene data show CDR1 as MGHRA and CDR2 as YSYEKL. This CDR3 spans 13 amino acids. Trimming shortened V by 3 bases and J by 5 bases, and 8 bases separated the two germline ends. CDR3 sequence reads: CASSHGGDNEQFF. CDR3 nucleotides: TGCGCCAGCAGCCATGGAGGCGACAATGAGCAGTTCTTC.

The chain couples TRBV19 to TRBJ2-2; 10 bases fit TRBD2. This CDR3 is built from 19 residues. Germline V gene sequence: CDR1 LNHDA, CDR2 SQIVND (reference sequence). Trimming took 5 bases from V and 5 from J; bases not matched to a gene: 17. CDR3 DNA: TGTGCCAGTAGTGTGGGGACTAGCGTTAGAGCCCGAAGAACCGGGGAGCTGTTTTTT. Its translation is CASSVGTSVRARRTGELFF.

The rearrangement joins TRBV5-4 to TRBJ1-2, with D perhaps matching TRBD1 (6 bases). V lost 4 bases to trimming and J lost 0 bases, with 13 bases between them. There are 15 residues in the CDR3. Germline loops: CDR1 SGHNT, CDR2 YYREEE (reference sequence). The CDR3 here is CASSLEGVSNYGYTF. CDR3 nucleotides: TGTGCCAGCAGCCTGGAGGGGGTCTCTAACTATGGCTACACCTTC.

The gene calls are TRBV5-6 and TRBJ2-7, with a possible D match to TRBD1 (5 bases). The CDR3 sequence is 14 residues long. Germline CDR1 reads SGHDT; CDR2 reads YYEEEE. V was pared by 0 bases and J by 4 bases, with 11 bases between. CDR3 in amino acids: CASSLVGAQYEQYF. Here the CDR3 DNA reads TGTGCCAGCAGCTTGGTTGGGGCGCAATACGAGCAGTACTTC. The whole variable domain, filled in from reference TRBV5-6 and TRBJ2-7, reads DAGVTQSPTHLIKTRGQQVTLRCSPKSGHDTVSWYQQALGQGPQFIFQYYEEEERQRGNFPDRFSGHQFPNYSSELNVNALLLGDSALYLCASSLVGAQYEQYFGPGTRLTVT.

This clone was seen a single time. The CDR3 nucleotides are TGTGCCTGGAGGAAAGGGCAGGGGAATTCACCCCTCCACTTT. Residues: CAWRKGQGNSPLHF. The gene calls are TRBV30 and TRBJ1-6, with D possibly matching TRBD1 (6 bases). This CDR3 region has 14 residues. V was pared by 3 bases and J by 7 bases, with 13 bases between. CDR1 is GTSNPN and CDR2 is SVGIG in the germline V gene (reference sequence). Drawing the rest from reference TRBV30 and TRBJ1-6, the complete variable domain is SQTIHQWPATLVQPVGSPLSLECTVEGTSNPNLYWYRQAAGRGLQLLFYSVGIGQISSEVPQNLSASRPQDRQFILSSKKLLLSDSGFYLCAWRKGQGNSPLHFGNGTRLTVT.

This chain connects TRBV19 to TRBJ1-5, with 10 bases aligning to TRBD1. The CDR3 extends over 14 amino acids. The germline CDR1 and CDR2 sequences are LNHDA and SQIVND (reference sequence). The junction had 6 bases not matched to a gene; V was cut back by 6 bases and J by 7 bases. CDR3 DNA sequence: TGTGCCAGTAGCGGGACAGGGGTGGTCCAGCCCCAGCATTTT. Translated, it gives CASSGTGVVQPQHF.

The CDR3 DNA sequence: TGTGCCCGGCGGGACTCCTACGAGCAGTACTTC. This translates into CARRDSYEQYF. The V call is TRBV30, the J call TRBJ2-7, with D tentatively TRBD2 (6 bases). Germline V lookup: CDR1 GTSNPN, CDR2 SVGIG (reference sequence). This CDR3 is built from 11 residues. With 8 bases removed from V and 0 bases from J, the gap between germline ends came to 8 bases.

The chain is built from TRBV4-1 and TRBJ1-2; maybe TRBD1 (6 bases). The CDR3 extends over 14 amino acids. Deletions cut 1 base from V and 2 bases from J, with 8 bases between. Germline lookup yields CDR1 MGHRA and CDR2 YSYEKL. The CDR3 coding sequence is TGCGCCAGCAGCCAAGCAGGGGAAAACTATGGCTACACCTTC. Encoded protein: CASSQAGENYGYTF.

The CDR3 loop is CASSQLAGGEDTQYF. CDR3 nucleotides: TGTGCCAGCAGCCAACTAGCGGGGGGAGAAGATACGCAGTATTTT. The chain is built from TRBV7-2 and TRBJ2-3; 12 bases are a match to TRBD2. V shed 5 bases and J 5 bases; nucleotides not matched to a gene: 5. CDR3 size: 15 residues. Germline CDR1 is SGHTA and CDR2 is FQGNSA.

This rearrangement joins TRBV30 to TRBJ2-3, with D maybe TRBD2 (5 bases). Per germline, CDR1 GTSNPN and CDR2 SVGIG (reference sequence). The CDR3 consists of 14 residues. The V end lost 3 bases, the J end lost 4 bases, and 14 bases lay between the germline ends. CDR3 DNA: TGTGCCTGGAGGCCCGGGATCGTAGCAGATACGCAGTATTTT. Protein sequence: CAWRPGIVADTQYF. The complete variable domain, with remaining parts taken from reference TRBV30 and TRBJ2-3, reads SQTIHQWPATLVQPVGSPLSLECTVEGTSNPNLYWYRQAAGRGLQLLFYSVGIGQISSEVPQNLSASRPQDRQFILSSKKLLLSDSGFYLCAWRPGIVADTQYFGPGTRLTVL.

The chain has TRBV9 and TRBJ2-1, with 7 nucleotides matching TRBD2. V lost 5 bases and J lost 3; bases outside the gene matches: 11. Germline V lookup: CDR1 SGDLS, CDR2 YYNGEE. The CDR3 runs to 16 residues. CDR3 protein: CASSIARGDYYNEQFF. CDR3 bases: TGTGCCAGCAGTATCGCACGAGGGGACTACTACAATGAGCAGTTCTTC. The full variable domain, completed using reference TRBV9 and TRBJ2-1, is DSGVTQTPKHLITATGQRVTLRCSPRSGDLSVYWYQQSLDQGLQFLIQYYNGEERAKGNILERFSAQQFPDLHSELNLSSLELGDSALYFCASSIARGDYYNEQFFGPGTRLTVL.